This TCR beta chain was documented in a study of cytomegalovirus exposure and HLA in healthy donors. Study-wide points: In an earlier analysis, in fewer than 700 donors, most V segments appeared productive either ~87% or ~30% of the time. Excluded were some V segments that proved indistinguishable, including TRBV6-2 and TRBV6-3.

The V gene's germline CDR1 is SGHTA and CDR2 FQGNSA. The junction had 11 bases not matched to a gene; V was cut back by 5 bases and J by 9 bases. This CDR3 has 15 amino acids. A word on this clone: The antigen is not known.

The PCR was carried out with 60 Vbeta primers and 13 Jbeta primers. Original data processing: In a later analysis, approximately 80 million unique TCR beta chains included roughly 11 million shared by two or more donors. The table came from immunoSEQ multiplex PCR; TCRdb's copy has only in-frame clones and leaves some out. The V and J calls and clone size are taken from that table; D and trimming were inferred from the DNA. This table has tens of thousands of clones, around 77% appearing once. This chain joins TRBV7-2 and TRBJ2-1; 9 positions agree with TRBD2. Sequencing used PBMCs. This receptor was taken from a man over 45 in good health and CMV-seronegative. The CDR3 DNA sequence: TGTGCCAGCAGCCCCCTTTTGCGGGGGGGCGGTGAGCAGTTCTTC. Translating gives CASSPLLRGGGEQFF.